The sample holds a few counts of the clone carrying this TCR beta chain. What it recognizes is unknown. TCR cDNA, made by 5'RACE template switching, carried an added universal primer site and UMIs. TCRdb recomputed calls from the 5' RACE reads with MiXCR, one row per CDR3 protein. This table has 300,000 to 350,000 distinct CDR3 sequences, about 10% appearing once. J was trimmed by 4 bases and V by 7 bases; bases with no gene match: 5. CDR3 length equals 13 residues. The germline V gene encodes CDR1 LNHNV and CDR2 YYDKDF (reference sequence). The sample comes from a study of T cells after yellow fever vaccination. Overall study context: Preparation of the low-cell-number fractions used SMART-Seq v4 Ultra Low Input.

Findings and limits, study-wide: Detected again after the booster were most primary-vaccination clones, at about 96% CD4 and 88% CD8. There was a small share of clonotypes that showed up in both the CD4 and CD8 compartments.

The sample in question was CD4+ T cells sorted from PBMCs, obtained 45 days after the yellow fever booster vaccination. The receptor's source is a man aged 18 to 29 who received the YFV17D yellow fever vaccine. The chain links TRBV15 to TRBJ2-3, with 7 bases identical to TRBD1. The CDR3 region has the DNA TGTGCCACCAAGCTAGGGGGCGCAGATACGCAGTATTTT. This encodes CATKLGGADTQYF.